Shown below are 25 T cell receptor beta chains from a single sample sequenced in a study of blood T cells in healthy people across ages. A second PCR of 7 to 11 cycles used a sample-barcoded 5' primer and a J-beta primer mix. TCRdb passed the 5' RACE reads through MiXCR, listing each CDR3 protein once. The table lists 1.5 million to 2 million distinct CDR3 sequences, roughly 52% of them singletons, with around 2.1% in the top ten. Sequenced material: blood. The receptor set was obtained from a woman aged 40 to 50 in good health.

The chain joins TRBV27 to TRBJ2-7; D is possibly TRBD1 (6 bases). Trimming took 5 bases from V and 3 from J, leaving 17 bases between them. The CDR3 spans 15 residues. Germline V gene lookup returns CDR1 MNHEY and CDR2 SMNVEV (reference sequence). CDR3 sequence reads: CASSPSPDRLYEQYF. CDR3 bases: TGTGCCAGCAGTCCTTCCCCGGACAGACTCTACGAGCAGTACTTC.

This clonotype was counted once. The rearrangement links TRBV2 to TRBJ1-5; unclear D gene. The germline gives CDR1 SNHLY, CDR2 FYNNEI. Trimming shortened V by 2 bases and J by 3 bases, and 8 bases separated the two germline ends. The CDR3 extends over 14 amino acids. The CDR3 bases are TGTGCCAGCAGTGAAAAGGGCAACAATCAGCCCCAGCATTTT. It translates to CASSEKGNNQPQHF.

The chain recombines TRBV20-1 with TRBJ1-1, with 7 bases lining up with TRBD1. V dropped 2 bases and J dropped 1; count of bases not matched to a gene: 10. The germline CDR1 and CDR2 sequences are DFQATT and SNEGSKA (reference sequence). The CDR3 has 16 residues. The CDR3 here is CSARRGGPGGNTEAFF. In DNA, the CDR3 is TGCAGTGCTAGAAGAGGGGGCCCGGGGGGGAACACTGAAGCTTTCTTT.

The chain couples TRBV6-6 to TRBJ1-2, with D unresolved. Germline V gives CDR1 MNHNY, CDR2 SVGAGI (reference sequence). The germline V and J ends were trimmed by 0 bases and 7 bases, with 6 bases remaining between them. This CDR3 contains 12 residues. CDR3 in DNA: TGTGCCAGCAGTTACTCCGAGGGTGGCTACACCTTC. It codes for CASSYSEGGYTF.

V gene TRBV28 combines with J gene TRBJ2-1; 7 nucleotides align to TRBD1. Unmatched junction bases numbered 9, after V lost 5 bases and J lost 5 bases. Germline V gene lookup returns CDR1 MDHEN and CDR2 SYDVKM. The CDR3 totals 15 residues. The CDR3 DNA follows: TGTGCCAGCAGTAGACGCCTGGGACAGCACAATGAGCAGTTCTTC. Protein: CASSRRLGQHNEQFF. Drawing the rest from reference TRBV28 and TRBJ2-1, the complete variable domain is DVKVTQSSRYLVKRTGEKVFLECVQDMDHENMFWYRQDPGLGLRLIYFSYDVKMKEKGDIPEGYSVSREKKERFSLILESASTNQTSMYLCASSRRLGQHNEQFFGPGTRLTVL.

V is TRBV4-1 and J is TRBJ2-3; 11 positions match TRBD2. The J segment lost 2 bases and the V segment lost 4 bases, leaving 5 bases of the junction unmatched. The CDR3 contains 16 residues. Germline CDR1 and CDR2: MGHRA and YSYEKL. CDR3 in DNA: TGCGCCAGCAGCCGACTAGCGGGGACTACCACAGATACGCAGTATTTT. Translating gives CASSRLAGTTTDTQYF.

The V call is TRBV6-1, the J call TRBJ2-3; D possibly uses TRBD1 or TRBD2 (5 bases each). Germline loops: CDR1 MNHNS, CDR2 SASEGT. The CDR3 consists of 12 residues. V was shortened by 8 bases and J by 5 bases, with 11 bases between the two germline ends. CDR3 protein: CASARDEDTQYF. CDR3 nucleotide sequence: TGTGCCAGCGCAAGGGACGAAGATACGCAGTATTTT.

The sample holds a few counts of this clonotype. The J gene is TRBJ1-2, the V gene TRBV7-8; unclear D gene. V lost 6 bases to trimming and J lost 3 bases, with 14 bases between them. The CDR3 extends over 14 amino acids. Looked up from germline, CDR1 is SGHVS and CDR2 is FQNEAQ. The chain's CDR3 is CASSFRPADYGYTF. CDR3 sequence (DNA): TGTGCCAGCAGTTTCCGGCCAGCCGACTATGGCTACACCTTC.

The gene calls are TRBV12-3 or TRBV12-4 and TRBJ1-1; D gene uncertain. The CDR3 extends over 12 amino acids. V shed 4 bases and J shed 4 bases, with 7 bases lying between them. The CDR3, as DNA: TGTGCCAGCAGTTCCCAGGTCACTGAAGCTTTCTTT. Its translation: CASSSQVTEAFF.

This clonotype was picked up a small number of times. The chain links TRBV7-3 to TRBJ1-5; possible D gene TRBD1, 6 bases. The CDR3 runs 15 residues. In germline, CDR1 is SGHTA, CDR2 FQGTGA. Trimming took 1 base from V and 3 from J, leaving 10 bases between them. As DNA, the CDR3 is TGTGCCAGCAGCTTAAGAGGGGGGCTCAATCAGCCCCAGCATTTT. It encodes CASSLRGGLNQPQHF.

The chain joins TRBV5-8 to TRBJ2-6; D perhaps matches TRBD1 (6 bases). The CDR3 loop spans 17 amino acids. Looked up from germline, CDR1 is SGHTS and CDR2 is YDEGEE. V lost 5 bases, J lost 0 bases, and 15 bases lay in between. The CDR3 here is CASRGQAFNSGANVLTF. The DNA of the CDR3 is TGTGCCAGCAGGGGACAAGCCTTCAACTCTGGGGCCAACGTCCTGACTTTC.

The CDR3 protein is CASSDPPETQFF. The CDR3 DNA follows: TGTGCCAGCAGCGACCCACCGGAGACCCAGTTCTTC. V usage is TRBV7-2 and J usage is TRBJ2-1; no clear D gene. V was pared by 5 bases and J by 13 bases, with 15 bases between. This CDR3 contains 12 residues. CDR1 SGHTA and CDR2 FQGNSA come from the germline V gene.

The V call is TRBV20-1, the J call TRBJ1-5; 7 bases align to TRBD1. The CDR3 is made up of 13 amino acids. Per germline, CDR1 DFQATT and CDR2 SNEGSKA (reference sequence). Losses at the gene ends were 6 bases for V and 7 bases for J; bases not matched to a gene: 9. The DNA of the CDR3 is TGCAGTGCAGGGACAGAGGTTCAACAGCCCCAGCATTTT. Amino acids: CSAGTEVQQPQHF.

This clonotype has only one observation. Written as DNA, the CDR3 is TGTGCCAGCAGCGGCTTCCAGGGAGGTCAGCCTTGGGGACAGCCCCAGCATTTT. The encoded protein is CASSGFQGGQPWGQPQHF. The chain joins TRBV6-1 to TRBJ1-5, with a tentative D call TRBD1 (5 bases). In germline, CDR1 is MNHNS, CDR2 SASEGT. The CDR3 spans 18 residues. Trimming cost V 6 bases and J 7 bases, with 28 bases left between them.

This chain uses TRBV19 with TRBJ2-3, with unresolved D. Germline assignment: CDR1 LNHDA and CDR2 SQIVND (reference sequence). V gave up 4 bases and J gave up 3 bases, with 14 bases separating them. The CDR3 loop spans 15 amino acids. The CDR3: CASSKAAGYTDTQYF. In DNA, the CDR3 is TGTGCCAGTAGTAAGGCAGCCGGTTATACAGATACGCAGTATTTT.

V is TRBV28 and J is TRBJ2-4; D gene unclear. Per germline, CDR1 MDHEN and CDR2 SYDVKM. This CDR3 is 12 amino acids long. V was clipped by 2 bases and J by 5 bases, with 4 bases between them. The CDR3 sequence is CASSLMENIQYF. DNA of the CDR3: TGTGCCAGCAGTTTAATGGAAAACATTCAGTACTTC. Filled out from reference TRBV28 and TRBJ2-4, the complete variable domain reads DVKVTQSSRYLVKRTGEKVFLECVQDMDHENMFWYRQDPGLGLRLIYFSYDVKMKEKGDIPEGYSVSREKKERFSLILESASTNQTSMYLCASSLMENIQYFGAGTRLSVL.

In DNA, the CDR3 is TGTGCCAGCAGTTATAATGCAGGGGGCGGCTACACCTTC. Translated: CASSYNAGGGYTF. The chain recombines TRBV27 with TRBJ1-2; 8 nucleotides align to TRBD1. The CDR3 consists of 13 residues. V shed 4 bases and J 8 bases; nucleotides not matched to a gene: 6. From germline, CDR1 is MNHEY and CDR2 SMNVEV (reference sequence).

The J gene is TRBJ2-1, the V gene TRBV29-1; tentatively, D is TRBD1 or TRBD2 (5 bases each). Germline assignment: CDR1 SQVTM and CDR2 ANQGSEA. The CDR3 is 17 amino acids. Trimming shortened V by 0 bases and J by 0 bases, and 15 bases separated the two germline ends. The CDR3 sequence is CSVEEIREMYSYNEQFF. Written as DNA, the CDR3 is TGCAGCGTTGAAGAGATCAGGGAGATGTACTCCTACAATGAGCAGTTCTTC.

The chain has TRBV5-6 and TRBJ2-3; D is perhaps TRBD2 (6 bases). V was trimmed by 5 bases and J by 3 bases, leaving 10 bases between them. The CDR3 runs 13 residues. The germline V gene has CDR1 SGHDT and CDR2 YYEEEE. In DNA form, the CDR3 reads TGTGCCAGCAGTAATGCGGGGACAGATACGCAGTATTTT. Its translation is CASSNAGTDTQYF.

As to this clonotype: Sequence at one end of the junction differs from germline and may be a read error. CDR3 bases: TGTGCTAGCAGCCGCACCGTGGACCCCGCGGAGACCCAGTACTTC. Protein sequence: CASSRTVDPAETQYF. The rearrangement links TRBV7-7 to TRBJ2-5; the D is unclear. Germline CDR1 and CDR2: SSHAT and FNYEAQ (reference sequence). The CDR3 is 15 amino acids.

The rearrangement links TRBV20-1 to TRBJ2-3; possibly TRBD1 for D (6 bases). Trimming took 3 bases from V and 0 from J, leaving 19 bases between them. This CDR3 is built from 17 residues. CDR1 is DFQATT, CDR2 SNEGSKA, per germline (reference sequence). CDR3 region: CSARDPGQKPSTDTQYF. CDR3 sequence (DNA): TGCAGTGCTAGGGACCCTGGACAGAAACCTAGCACAGATACGCAGTATTTT.

The chain couples TRBV29-1 to TRBJ2-5; 9 nucleotides agree with TRBD1. Germline V lookup: CDR1 SQVTM, CDR2 ANQGSEA. The CDR3 runs 13 residues. Losses at the gene ends were 2 bases for V and 5 bases for J; bases not matched to a gene: 3. CDR3 sequence reads: CSVESGTGETQYF. The CDR3 DNA sequence: TGCAGCGTTGAATCCGGGACAGGGGAGACCCAGTACTTC.

The gene calls are TRBV7-9 and TRBJ2-5; no definite D call. Looked up from germline, CDR1 is SEHNR and CDR2 is FQNEAQ (reference sequence). This CDR3 has 12 amino acids. Trimming took 5 bases from V and 4 from J, leaving 8 bases between them. The CDR3 DNA sequence: TGTGCCAGCAGCACAGTCCCAGAGACCCAGTACTTC. Amino acid sequence: CASSTVPETQYF.

V and J are TRBV7-9 and TRBJ1-5; 10 positions match TRBD1. CDR1 and CDR2 (germline): SEHNR, FQNEAQ (reference sequence). The CDR3 extends over 16 amino acids. The V segment lost 1 base and the J segment 6 bases; nucleotides outside the gene matches: 6. The CDR3, as DNA: TGTGCCAGCAGCTTAGGGGACAGGGGCTCGGGTCAGCCCCAGCATTTT. Residues: CASSLGDRGSGQPQHF.

This clonotype was detected ten times or more. The V gene is TRBV6-1, the J gene TRBJ1-2; 11 positions match TRBD1. Germline lookup yields CDR1 MNHNS and CDR2 SASEGT. CDR3 size: 17 residues. The V segment lost 2 bases and the J segment 3 bases; nucleotides outside the gene matches: 8. CDR3 DNA sequence: TGTGCCAGCAGTGAAAGGACAGGGGGCGCGTTTGACTATGGCTACACCTTC. As protein: CASSERTGGAFDYGYTF.